This T cell receptor (beta chain) derives from a study of T cells in Graves' hyperthyroidism and ophthalmopathy. TCR beta CDR3 regions were amplified from RNA. When the TCR CDR3 underwent first-round RT-PCR, the HTBI primer set was used. TCRdb processed the multiplex PCR reads anew with MiXCR; each CDR3 protein has one entry. The table has 550,000 to 700,000 distinct CDR3 sequences, about half seen once; the top ten hold roughly 19%. Any patient presenting with uncontrolled infection, other autoimmune disease, pregnancy or lactation was left out. Diagnosis relied on clinical symptoms, serum thyroxine and TRAb, thyroid ultrasound and orbital computed tomography. Findings of the study overall: Through a model of 13 V-J features, ophthalmopathy was separated from stable hyperthyroidism. Most thyroid clonotypes with frequency above 0.001 were detected in blood.

This clonotype was counted at least ten times. The antigen is undetermined. Sequenced input: peripheral blood or thyroid tissue (not recorded which). This sequence was found in an adult woman with Graves' disease, either hyperthyroidism or ophthalmopathy (not recorded which).

For the CDR3, the DNA is TGTGCCAGCAGCTTAGAAGGACAGGGATGGACCACTGAAGCTTTCTTT. As protein: CASSLEGQGWTTEAFF. This chain links TRBV7-2 with TRBJ1-1; 8 bases align to TRBD1. J was trimmed by 4 bases and V by 1 base; bases with no gene match: 8. The CDR3 length is 16 residues. Germline V gene lookup returns CDR1 SGHTA and CDR2 FQGNSA.